These 16 T cell receptor beta chains were sequenced from one sample in a study of shared clonotypes between healthy human individuals. Data came from immunoSEQ multiplex PCR; TCRdb stores just in-frame clones and leaves some out. The sample contains 2 million or so clones, 95% of which appear only once. The sequencing input was naive CD4+ T cells sorted from blood. The subset: CD45RA+ positively selected. The receptors come from a man between 18 and 29 years old in good health.

Concerning this clone: The sample holds other DNA sequences that translate to the same CDR3. J is TRBJ2-3 and V is TRBV2; TRBD1 agrees at 9 bases. The CDR3 contains 13 residues. CDR1 is SNHLY, CDR2 FYNNEI, per germline. Trimming removed 6 bases from V and 3 bases from J; junction bases left unmatched: 1. DNA for the CDR3: TGTGCCAGCAGCGGACAGGGGACAGATACGCAGTATTTT. This sequence encodes CASSGQGTDTQYF.

About this clone itself: The same CDR3 is also encoded by other DNA sequences in this sample. This sequence joins TRBV6-1 and TRBJ1-3; no firm D call. V lost 1 base to trimming and J lost 0 bases, with 7 bases between them. Germline loops: CDR1 MNHNS, CDR2 SASEGT. The CDR3 totals 15 residues. The CDR3 bases are TGTGCCAGCAGTGAAGAAGCCGGCTCTGGAAACACCATATATTTT. It yields the protein CASSEEAGSGNTIYF.

The V call is TRBV27, the J call TRBJ2-3, with 7 bases that match TRBD2. The CDR3 consists of 15 residues. CDR1 and CDR2 (germline): MNHEY, SMNVEV (reference sequence). The V gene end was trimmed by 7 bases and the J gene end by 2 bases; junction bases not matched to a gene: 9. The CDR3 region has the DNA TGTGCCAGCACTCTCAGCGGGGTTACCACAGATACGCAGTATTTT. Its translation: CASTLSGVTTDTQYF.

On this clone: Other DNA sequences in this sample translate to the same CDR3. The chain employs TRBV6-5 and TRBJ1-3; D unclear. Trimming removed 5 bases at V and 0 bases at J, with 5 bases between. Germline assignment: CDR1 MNHEY and CDR2 SVGAGI. The CDR3 has 13 amino acids. CDR3 coding DNA: TGTGCCAGCAGTACACTCTCTGGAAACACCATATATTTT. Its protein is CASSTLSGNTIYF.

V gene TRBV28 combines with J gene TRBJ1-6; 7 bases match TRBD1. Germline V gene data show CDR1 as MDHEN and CDR2 as SYDVKM. This CDR3 has 14 amino acids. V was pared by 10 bases and J by 1 base, with 4 bases of the junction left unmatched. The CDR3 spells CAIRGESYNSPLHF. The DNA of the CDR3 is TGTGCCATCAGGGGGGAATCCTATAATTCACCCCTCCACTTT.

V gene TRBV5-1 combines with J gene TRBJ1-2; no firm D call. V was pared by 0 bases and J by 10 bases, with 10 bases between. This CDR3 region has 12 residues. The V gene's germline CDR1 is SGHRS and CDR2 YFSETQ. The CDR3, as DNA: TGCGCCAGCAGCTTGGGAGAAGGAGTCTACACCTTC. Encoded protein: CASSLGEGVYTF.

A remark on this clone: In the same sample, other DNA sequences code for this CDR3. This chain connects TRBV19 to TRBJ1-1; D is possibly TRBD1 (5 bases). V was cut by 6 bases and J by 0 bases, with 11 bases left in between. The germline gives CDR1 LNHDA, CDR2 SQIVND (reference sequence). The CDR3 spans 14 residues. CDR3 in amino acids: CASRSGRMNTEAFF. In DNA, the CDR3 is TGTGCCAGTAGATCGGGACGAATGAACACTGAAGCTTTCTTT.

DNA for the CDR3: TGTGCCAGCAGCGTAGACGGTCTCGAGACCCAGTACTTC. Protein: CASSVDGLETQYF. The genes are TRBV9 and TRBJ2-5; D not resolved. Germline V lookup: CDR1 SGDLS, CDR2 YYNGEE. V was cut by 0 bases and J by 5 bases, with 8 bases left in between. The CDR3 runs to 13 residues.

This chain uses TRBV7-8 with TRBJ2-7; a weak D match, TRBD1 (6 bases). The CDR3 extends over 14 amino acids. CDR1 SGHVS and CDR2 FQNEAQ come from the germline V gene. Trimming left V 2 bases short and J 1 base short, with 9 bases between. The CDR3 nucleotides are TGTGCCAGCAGCTTATCAGGGGTATCCTACGAGCAGTACTTC. Its protein is CASSLSGVSYEQYF.

The rearrangement joins TRBV7-8 to TRBJ1-6; possibly TRBD1 for D (6 bases). Germline CDR1 reads SGHVS; CDR2 reads FQNEAQ. Trimming took off 3 bases at V and 15 bases at J, with 9 bases between the two ends. The CDR3 consists of 11 residues. As DNA, the CDR3 is TGTGCCAGCAGCTTGGGGGGCGTCCTCCACTTT. Translating gives CASSLGGVLHF.

DNA of the CDR3: TGTGCCAGCAGCGCGAACAGGGGTTGGGGCGGAGCTTTCTTT. Its translation: CASSANRGWGGAFF. This sequence joins TRBV9 and TRBJ1-1; TRBD1 matches 7 bases. This CDR3 region has 14 residues. With V trimmed by 3 bases and J by 10 bases, 12 bases remained unmatched. Germline V CDR1 and CDR2: SGDLS, YYNGEE.

The chain uses TRBV6-5 and TRBJ1-6, with D perhaps TRBD1 (5 bases). The V gene's germline CDR1 is MNHEY and CDR2 SVGAGI. Trimming left V 6 bases short and J 0 bases short, with 9 bases between. There are 15 residues in the CDR3. CDR3 loop: CASRGGSSYNSPLHF. CDR3 nucleotide sequence: TGTGCCAGCAGGGGGGGTAGCTCCTATAATTCACCCCTCCACTTT.

The chain combines TRBV28 with TRBJ1-2; 7 bases map to TRBD1. The CDR3 length is 13 residues. V gave up 5 bases and J gave up 4 bases; unmatched junction bases: 4. In germline, CDR1 is MDHEN, CDR2 SYDVKM. The CDR3 bases are TGTGCCAGCAGTCGGGACAGAAGCTATGGCTACACCTTC. Its translation: CASSRDRSYGYTF.

V is TRBV9 and J is TRBJ1-4; tentatively, D is TRBD1 (5 bases). The V end lost 4 bases, the J end lost 8 bases, and 18 bases lay between the germline ends. Germline assignment: CDR1 SGDLS and CDR2 YYNGEE. The CDR3 consists of 15 residues. Written as DNA, the CDR3 is TGTGCCAGCAGCCGTACATACCAGGGAGGCGAAAAACTGTTTTTT. Amino acid sequence: CASSRTYQGGEKLFF. Full variable domain (outside the CDR3, taken from reference TRBV9 and TRBJ1-4): DSGVTQTPKHLITATGQRVTLRCSPRSGDLSVYWYQQSLDQGLQFLIQYYNGEERAKGNILERFSAQQFPDLHSELNLSSLELGDSALYFCASSRTYQGGEKLFFGSGTQLSVL.

The rearrangement uses TRBV25-1 and TRBJ2-1; 7 bases align to TRBD2. Unmatched junction bases numbered 11, after V lost 1 base and J lost 8 bases. The CDR3 sequence is 16 residues long. The germline gives CDR1 MGHDK, CDR2 SYGVNS. CDR3 sequence: CASSESVFSGGYEQFF. As DNA, the CDR3 is TGTGCCAGCAGTGAATCCGTCTTCTCGGGGGGTTATGAGCAGTTCTTC.

As to this clone: At one end the junction does not follow the germline gene, possibly because of a read error. The chain combines TRBV7-7 with TRBJ1-4; D possibly corresponds to TRBD1 (6 bases). The CDR3 is 16 amino acids. The germline V gene encodes CDR1 SSHAT and CDR2 FNYEAQ (reference sequence). The CDR3 DNA reads TGTGCTAGCAGCTTAGAGGGACACATCAATAATGAAAAACTGTTTTTT. Translation: CASSLEGHINNEKLFF. Full variable domain (rest looked up from reference TRBV7-7 and TRBJ1-4): GAGVSQSPRYKVTKRGQDVTLRCDPISSHATLYWYQQALGQGPEFLTYFNYEAQPDKSGLPSDRFSAERPEGSISTLTIQRTEQRDSAMYRCASSLEGHINNEKLFFGSGTQLSVL.